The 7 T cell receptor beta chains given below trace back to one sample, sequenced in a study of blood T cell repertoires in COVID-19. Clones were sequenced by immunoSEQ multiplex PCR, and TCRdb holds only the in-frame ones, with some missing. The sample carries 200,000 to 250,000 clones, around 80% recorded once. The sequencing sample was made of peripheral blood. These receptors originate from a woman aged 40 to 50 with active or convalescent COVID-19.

CDR3 in amino acids: CASSHLQGAGGNTIYF. Written as DNA, the CDR3 is TGTGCCAGCAGCCATCTACAGGGGGCAGGTGGAAACACCATATATTTT. This chain links TRBV3-1 (or the pseudogene TRBV3-2) with TRBJ1-3, with 9 bases aligning to TRBD1. Per the germline V gene, CDR1 is LGHDT and CDR2 is YNNKEL (reference sequence). This CDR3 spans 16 amino acids. V gave up 3 bases and J gave up 3 bases; unmatched junction bases: 6.

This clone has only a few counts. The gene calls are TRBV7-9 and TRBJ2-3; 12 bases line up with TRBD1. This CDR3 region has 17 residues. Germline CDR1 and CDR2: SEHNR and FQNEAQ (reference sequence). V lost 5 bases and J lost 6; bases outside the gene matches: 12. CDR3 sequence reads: CASSPAPGQGALDTQYF. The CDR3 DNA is TGTGCCAGCAGCCCCGCTCCGGGACAGGGGGCGCTTGATACGCAGTATTTT.

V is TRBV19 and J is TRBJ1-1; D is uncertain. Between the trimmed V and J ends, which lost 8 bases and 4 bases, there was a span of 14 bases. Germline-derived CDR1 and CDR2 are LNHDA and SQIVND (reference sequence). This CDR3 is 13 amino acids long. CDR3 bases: TGTGCCAGTCTATTGTCGGGGTCCACTGAAGCTTTCTTT. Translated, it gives CASLLSGSTEAFF. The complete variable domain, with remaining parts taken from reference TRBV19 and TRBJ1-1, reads DGGITQSPKYLFRKEGQNVTLSCEQNLNHDAMYWYRQDPGQGLRLIYYSQIVNDFQKGDIAEGYSVSREKKESFPLTVTSAQKNPTAFYLCASLLSGSTEAFFGQGTRLTVV.

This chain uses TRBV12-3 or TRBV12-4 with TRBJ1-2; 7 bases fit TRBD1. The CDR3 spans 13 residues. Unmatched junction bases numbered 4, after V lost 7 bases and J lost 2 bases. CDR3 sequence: CASTTTGNYGYTF. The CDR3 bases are TGTGCCAGCACTACGACAGGGAACTATGGCTACACCTTC.

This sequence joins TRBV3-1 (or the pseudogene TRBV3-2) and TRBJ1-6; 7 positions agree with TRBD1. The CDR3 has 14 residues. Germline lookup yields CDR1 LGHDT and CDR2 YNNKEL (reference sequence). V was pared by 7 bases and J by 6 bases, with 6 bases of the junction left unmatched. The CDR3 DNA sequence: TGTGCCAGCACCCACAGGGGCGCTAATTCACCCCTCCACTTT. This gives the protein CASTHRGANSPLHF.

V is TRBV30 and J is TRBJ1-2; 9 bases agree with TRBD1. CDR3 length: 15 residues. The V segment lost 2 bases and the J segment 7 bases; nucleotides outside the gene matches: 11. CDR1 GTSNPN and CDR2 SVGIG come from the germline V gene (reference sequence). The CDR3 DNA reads TGTGCCTGGAGTTTGGGACAGGGCTCGTTGCGTGGCTACACCTTC. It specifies CAWSLGQGSLRGYTF.

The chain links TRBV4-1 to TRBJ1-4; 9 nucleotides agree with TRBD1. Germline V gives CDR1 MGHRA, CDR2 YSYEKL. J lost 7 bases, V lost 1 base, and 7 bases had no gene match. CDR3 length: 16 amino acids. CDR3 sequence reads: CASSQAGTGRSEKLFF. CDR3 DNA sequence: TGCGCCAGCAGCCAAGCCGGGACAGGGAGGAGTGAAAAACTGTTTTTT.